The text below deals with one T cell receptor beta chain. This record belongs to a study of blood T cell repertoires in COVID-19. In the study overall: Nucleic acid was either cDNA or gDNA, and it came from T cells, B-cell-depleted T cells, or PBMCs.

This CDR3 is built from 13 residues. The germline CDR1 and CDR2 sequences are LNHDA and SQIVND (reference sequence). The V segment lost 6 bases and the J segment 6 bases; nucleotides outside the gene matches: 5. Profiling relied on immunoSEQ multiplex PCR, and the TCRdb table lists in-frame clones only, not all of them. Of over 85,000 clones in the sample, 92% were seen once. The V call is TRBV19, the J call TRBJ2-1; 7 bases match TRBD1. The source of this sequence is a woman aged 45-65 years with COVID-19, enrolled during active disease. The source material was peripheral blood. For the CDR3, the DNA is TGTGCCAGTAGCATTGGACAGGTCAATGAGCAGTTCTTC. Translation gives CASSIGQVNEQFF.